A selection of T cell receptor beta chains follows, all from one sample in a study of shared clonotypes between healthy human individuals. Here immunoSEQ multiplex PCR was the method, and the copy in TCRdb shows in-frame clones only, minus some. The table has roughly 2 million clones, about 94% seen once. The specimen was naive CD4+ T cells sorted from blood. These receptors came from a man between 18 and 35 years old in good health. Both conserved end residues are part of each CDR3. Each record gives: J gene, clone size, D gene, V gene, CDR3 protein, CDR3 DNA. The D gene is left open where the match is weak. Expanded clones get a size class; other rows say once, few or many, or leave the size out.

j_call: TRBJ2-7
clone_size: .
d_call: TRBD2
v_call: TRBV7-9
cdr3_aa: CASSSSGSSYEQYF
cdr3_nt: TGTGCCAGCAGCTCCAGCGGGAGCTCCTACGAGCAGTACTTC

j_call: TRBJ2-7
clone_size: .
d_call: .
v_call: TRBV28
cdr3_aa: CASSYRDRPFYEQYF
cdr3_nt: TGTGCCAGCAGCTATAGGGACCGACCCTTCTACGAGCAGTACTTC

j_call: TRBJ2-1
clone_size: .
d_call: .
v_call: TRBV10-2
cdr3_aa: CASSNQRGGQGQFF
cdr3_nt: TGCGCCAGCAGTAACCAGCGGGGAGGACAGGGGCAGTTCTTC

j_call: TRBJ1-5
clone_size: .
d_call: .
v_call: TRBV4-2
cdr3_aa: CASSQEWDTNQPQHF
cdr3_nt: TGTGCCAGCAGCCAAGAATGGGACACCAATCAGCCCCAGCATTTT

j_call: TRBJ2-6
clone_size: .
d_call: .
v_call: TRBV9
cdr3_aa: CASSWRGGGANVLTF
cdr3_nt: TGTGCCAGCAGTTGGCGGGGCGGTGGGGCCAACGTCCTGACTTTC

j_call: TRBJ2-7
clone_size: once
d_call: .
v_call: TRBV6-6
cdr3_aa: CASSYSDEQYF
cdr3_nt: TGTGCCAGCAGTTACTCTGACGAGCAGTACTTC

j_call: TRBJ2-3
clone_size: .
d_call: TRBD2
v_call: TRBV14
cdr3_aa: CASSQGLAATQYF
cdr3_nt: TGTGCCAGCAGCCAAGGTCTAGCGGCGACGCAGTATTTT

j_call: TRBJ1-1
clone_size: .
d_call: .
v_call: TRBV5-1
cdr3_aa: CASRPSKMSTEAFF
cdr3_nt: TGCGCCAGCAGGCCCTCAAAAATGTCCACTGAAGCTTTCTTT

j_call: TRBJ2-1
clone_size: .
d_call: .
v_call: TRBV7-3
cdr3_aa: CASSLTHGDNEQFF
cdr3_nt: TGTGCCAGCAGCTTAACCCACGGGGACAATGAGCAGTTCTTC

j_call: TRBJ1-3
clone_size: .
d_call: TRBD1
v_call: TRBV28
cdr3_aa: CASSQLQDRGTGNTIYF
cdr3_nt: TGTGCCAGCAGTCAACTACAGGACAGGGGGACAGGAAACACCATATATTTT

j_call: TRBJ2-5
clone_size: .
d_call: TRBD2
v_call: TRBV18
cdr3_aa: CASSPFSGSQETQYF
cdr3_nt: TGTGCCAGCTCACCATTTAGCGGGTCCCAAGAGACCCAGTACTTC

j_call: TRBJ1-5
clone_size: .
d_call: TRBD1
v_call: TRBV25-1
cdr3_aa: CASSSQGAGNQPQHF
cdr3_nt: TGTGCCAGCAGCAGCCAGGGGGCAGGTAATCAGCCCCAGCATTTT

j_call: TRBJ2-7
clone_size: few
d_call: .
v_call: TRBV18
cdr3_aa: CASSPGTGSSYEQYF
cdr3_nt: TGTGCCAGCTCACCAGGCACAGGGAGCTCCTACGAGCAGTACTTC

j_call: TRBJ2-5
clone_size: .
d_call: .
v_call: TRBV5-1
cdr3_aa: CASSLVWARETQYF
cdr3_nt: TGCGCCAGCAGCTTGGTGTGGGCTCGGGAGACCCAGTACTTC

j_call: TRBJ2-1
clone_size: .
d_call: .
v_call: TRBV7-8
cdr3_aa: CASSLTRSSYNEQFF
cdr3_nt: TGTGCCAGCAGCTTAACCAGGTCCTCCTACAATGAGCAGTTCTTC

j_call: TRBJ2-1
clone_size: .
d_call: .
v_call: TRBV11-2
cdr3_aa: CASSLGPRVNEQFF
cdr3_nt: TGTGCCAGCAGCTTAGGCCCGCGGGTCAATGAGCAGTTCTTC

j_call: TRBJ2-1
clone_size: .
d_call: TRBD2
v_call: TRBV9
cdr3_aa: CASSATSGSYNEQFF
cdr3_nt: TGTGCCAGCAGCGCGACTAGCGGGTCATACAATGAGCAGTTCTTC

j_call: TRBJ2-2
clone_size: .
d_call: TRBD1
v_call: TRBV27
cdr3_aa: CASAGSGTGLYGELFF
cdr3_nt: TGTGCCAGCGCAGGGTCCGGGACAGGGTTATACGGGGAGCTGTTTTTT

j_call: TRBJ2-5
clone_size: once
d_call: TRBD2
v_call: TRBV11-2
cdr3_aa: CASSRSGREETQYF
cdr3_nt: TGTGCCAGCAGCCGTAGCGGGAGAGAAGAGACCCAGTACTTC

j_call: TRBJ2-6
clone_size: .
d_call: .
v_call: TRBV7-6
cdr3_aa: CASSLSPGISGANVLTF
cdr3_nt: TGTGCCAGCAGCTTAAGCCCAGGAATCTCTGGGGCCAACGTCCTGACTTTC

j_call: TRBJ2-3
clone_size: .
d_call: TRBD1
v_call: TRBV5-1
cdr3_aa: CASSLVGRGTDTQYF
cdr3_nt: TGCGCCAGCAGCTTGGTAGGCAGGGGGACAGATACGCAGTATTTT

j_call: TRBJ2-2
clone_size: .
d_call: .
v_call: TRBV7-2
cdr3_aa: CASNHYPNTGELFF
cdr3_nt: TGTGCCAGCAACCACTACCCGAACACCGGGGAGCTGTTTTTT

j_call: TRBJ2-7
clone_size: .
d_call: .
v_call: TRBV5-1
cdr3_aa: CASKGGTGSSYEQYF
cdr3_nt: TGCGCCAGCAAGGGCGGGACGGGAAGCTCCTACGAGCAGTACTTC

j_call: TRBJ2-7
clone_size: .
d_call: .
v_call: TRBV6-4
cdr3_aa: CATNERGYSPYEQYF
cdr3_nt: TGTGCCACCAACGAAAGGGGATATTCACCCTACGAGCAGTACTTC

j_call: TRBJ2-1
clone_size: .
d_call: TRBD2
v_call: TRBV19
cdr3_aa: CASSPTGTTPSHEQFF
cdr3_nt: TGTGCCAGTAGTCCTACGGGGACTACTCCCTCCCATGAGCAGTTCTTC

j_call: TRBJ2-7
clone_size: .
d_call: TRBD2
v_call: TRBV5-4
cdr3_aa: CASSLGLAGDSYEQYF
cdr3_nt: TGTGCCAGCAGCTTGGGGCTAGCGGGGGACTCCTACGAGCAGTACTTC

j_call: TRBJ2-3
clone_size: .
d_call: TRBD2
v_call: TRBV6-5
cdr3_aa: CASSYGTSGDTDTQYF
cdr3_nt: TGTGCCAGCAGTTACGGGACTAGCGGAGACACAGATACGCAGTATTTT

j_call: TRBJ2-5
clone_size: .
d_call: TRBD2
v_call: TRBV6-1
cdr3_aa: CASSAGLALETQYF
cdr3_nt: TGTGCCAGCAGCGCGGGACTAGCGTTAGAGACCCAGTACTTC

j_call: TRBJ2-6
clone_size: .
d_call: TRBD1
v_call: TRBV7-2
cdr3_aa: CASSLGGAGANVLTF
cdr3_nt: TGTGCCAGCAGCCTAGGGGGCGCTGGGGCCAACGTCCTGACTTTC

j_call: TRBJ1-2
clone_size: .
d_call: .
v_call: TRBV19
cdr3_aa: CASRPGTRGGYTF
cdr3_nt: TGTGCCAGTAGACCCGGGACCCGGGGTGGCTACACCTTC